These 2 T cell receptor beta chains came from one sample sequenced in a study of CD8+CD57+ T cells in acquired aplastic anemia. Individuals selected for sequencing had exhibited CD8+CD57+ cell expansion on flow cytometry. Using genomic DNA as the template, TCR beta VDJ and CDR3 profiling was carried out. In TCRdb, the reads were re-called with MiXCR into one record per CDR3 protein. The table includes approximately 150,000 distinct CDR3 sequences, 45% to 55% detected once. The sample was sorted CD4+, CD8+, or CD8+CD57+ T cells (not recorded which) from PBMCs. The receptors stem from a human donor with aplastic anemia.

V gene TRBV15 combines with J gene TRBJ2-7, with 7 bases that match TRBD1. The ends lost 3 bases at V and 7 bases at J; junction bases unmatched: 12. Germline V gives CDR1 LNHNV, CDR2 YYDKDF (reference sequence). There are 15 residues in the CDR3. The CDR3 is CATSSPMTGTGEQYF. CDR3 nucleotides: TGTGCCACCAGCAGCCCAATGACAGGGACGGGTGAGCAGTACTTC.

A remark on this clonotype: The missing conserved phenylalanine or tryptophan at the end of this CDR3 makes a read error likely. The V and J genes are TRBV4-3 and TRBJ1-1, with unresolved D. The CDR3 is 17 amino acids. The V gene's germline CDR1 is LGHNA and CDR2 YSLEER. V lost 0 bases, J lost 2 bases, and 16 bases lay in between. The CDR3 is CASSQDIHQTYNTEAFL. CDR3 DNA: TGCGCCAGCAGCCAAGACATCCATCAGACATACAACACTGAAGCTTTCCTT.